Presented here are 19 T cell receptor beta chains from one specimen sequenced in a study of T-cell memory formation after mild COVID-19. TCRdb reanalysed the 5' RACE reads using MiXCR and keeps one entry per CDR3 protein. The sample includes 450,000 to 700,000 distinct CDR3 sequences, more than 15% of them seen just once. Sequencing was performed on PBMCs or a T cell subset sorted from them (not recorded which). The source is an adult woman who had mild COVID-19 (a few samples of this study predate the infection). Cell type and time point are not known.

The rearrangement uses TRBV5-6 and TRBJ2-6, with no clear D. Trimming took 3 bases from V and 1 from J, leaving 20 bases between them. Germline CDR1 reads SGHDT; CDR2 reads YYEEEE. This CDR3 is 19 amino acids long. CDR3 residues: CASSYLLTDGPSGANVLTF. CDR3 coding DNA: TGTGCCAGCAGCTACTTATTGACGGATGGGCCGTCTGGGGCCAACGTCCTGACTTTC. The full variable domain, with the rest looked up from reference TRBV5-6 and TRBJ2-6, is DAGVTQSPTHLIKTRGQQVTLRCSPKSGHDTVSWYQQALGQGPQFIFQYYEEEERQRGNFPDRFSGHQFPNYSSELNVNALLLGDSALYLCASSYLLTDGPSGANVLTFGAGSRLTVL.

In its sample, this clonotype was seen a few times. The chain has TRBV7-9 and TRBJ1-2, with 7 nucleotides matching TRBD1. The CDR3 has 15 amino acids. V lost 4 bases to trimming and J lost 3 bases; unmatched junction nucleotides: 8. CDR1 is SEHNR, CDR2 FQNEAQ, per germline (reference sequence). The DNA for the CDR3 is TGTGCCAGCAGCTATAGACAGGGCGAGTACTATGGCTACACCTTC. Protein sequence: CASSYRQGEYYGYTF.

The chain employs TRBV27 and TRBJ2-7; D is possibly TRBD2 (6 bases). V was cut by 1 base and J by 2 bases, with 12 bases left in between. Per the germline V gene, CDR1 is MNHEY and CDR2 is SMNVEV (reference sequence). The CDR3 is 15 residues long. The chain's CDR3 is CASSLWGTSTYEQYF. CDR3 DNA: TGTGCCAGCAGTTTATGGGGGACTTCCACCTACGAGCAGTACTTC.

This clonotype was seen only a few times. J is TRBJ2-7 and V is TRBV4-3; TRBD2 is a possible D gene (6 bases). V was clipped by 3 bases and J by 2 bases, with 17 bases between them. Looked up from germline, CDR1 is LGHNA and CDR2 is YSLEER. This CDR3 is 16 amino acids long. CDR3 coding DNA: TGCGCCAGCAGCCAGGAAACCGGGACTGGTACCTACGAGCAGTACTTC. Amino acid sequence: CASSQETGTGTYEQYF.

The J gene is TRBJ2-7, the V gene TRBV5-1; D perhaps matches TRBD2 (5 bases). The CDR3 is 15 residues long. V dropped 1 base and J dropped 2 bases, with 13 bases sitting between them. Germline CDR1 reads SGHRS; CDR2 reads YFSETQ. CDR3 residues: CASSLSSPLPYEQYF. The CDR3 DNA reads as TGCGCCAGCAGCTTGTCTAGCCCGCTTCCCTACGAGCAGTACTTC.

The chain links TRBV24-1 to TRBJ2-7; the D gene is possibly TRBD2 (6 bases). The germline CDR1 and CDR2 sequences are KGHDR and SFDVKD. V lost 6 bases, J lost 6 bases, and 17 bases lay in between. The CDR3 consists of 14 residues. The CDR3: CATSPGGANSEQYF. As DNA, the CDR3 is TGTGCCACCAGTCCCGGCGGGGCCAACTCCGAGCAGTACTTC.

In its sample, this clonotype was seen a few times. This chain joins TRBV12-3 or TRBV12-4 and TRBJ1-1; a weak D match, TRBD1 (5 bases). The CDR3 loop spans 15 amino acids. The V end lost 6 bases, the J end lost 1 base, and 15 bases lay between the germline ends. This CDR3 reads CASRKPGPWNTEAFF. CDR3 in DNA: TGTGCCAGCAGGAAGCCGGGACCCTGGAACACTGAAGCTTTCTTT.

This clonotype was seen a handful of times. The chain links TRBV4-1 to TRBJ2-7, with 7 nucleotides matching TRBD1. V gave up 0 bases and J gave up 7 bases; unmatched junction bases: 9. The CDR3 length is 15 residues. Germline CDR1 MGHRA, CDR2 YSYEKL. For the CDR3, the DNA is TGCGCCAGCAGCCAAGAGGGCAGGGGGTTAGGAGAGCAGTACTTC. Encoded protein: CASSQEGRGLGEQYF.

The J gene is TRBJ2-3, the V gene TRBV20-1; 8 bases agree with TRBD2. CDR3 length: 15 amino acids. The J segment lost 5 bases and the V segment lost 4 bases, leaving 11 bases of the junction unmatched. Germline values: CDR1 DFQATT, CDR2 SNEGSKA (reference sequence). Written as DNA, the CDR3 is TGCAGTGCTACGCCCTTTGTCGGGGGGGGAGATACGCAGTATTTT. It translates to CSATPFVGGGDTQYF.

For the CDR3, the DNA is TGCGCCAGCAGCTTGGCCCGGAACGCGGGGAAGACCTACGAGCAGTACTTC. Protein sequence: CASSLARNAGKTYEQYF. The genes are TRBV5-1 and TRBJ2-7; TRBD2 is a possible D gene (6 bases). The CDR3 contains 17 residues. Germline V gene data show CDR1 as SGHRS and CDR2 as YFSETQ. V shed 0 bases and J shed 2 bases, with 18 bases lying between them.

This clonotype was detected ten times or more. The V call is TRBV30, the J call TRBJ2-7; TRBD1 matches at 7 bases. With 6 bases clipped from V and 5 bases from J, the junction kept 16 bases outside the gene matches. Germline V gene lookup returns CDR1 GTSNPN and CDR2 SVGIG (reference sequence). The CDR3 has 15 residues. CDR3 amino acids: CACKVLDRFGDEQYF. Written as DNA, the CDR3 is TGTGCCTGCAAAGTTTTGGACAGGTTTGGCGACGAGCAGTACTTC.

The rearrangement joins TRBV7-8 to TRBJ2-2; TRBD1 might be the D (6 bases). Deletions cut 6 bases from V and 1 base from J, with 15 bases between. This CDR3 is 16 amino acids long. Germline V CDR1 and CDR2: SGHVS, FQNEAQ. CDR3 bases: TGTGCCAGCAGTTCGCCGGGACACTTGAACACCGGGGAGCTGTTTTTT. This translates into CASSSPGHLNTGELFF.

This chain connects TRBV4-1 to TRBJ1-5; perhaps TRBD1 as D (6 bases). Germline V lookup: CDR1 MGHRA, CDR2 YSYEKL. The CDR3 loop spans 16 amino acids. V lost 1 base and J 3 bases, leaving 13 bases between the germline ends. The chain's CDR3 is CASSQGPGAFNQPQHF. Written as DNA, the CDR3 is TGCGCCAGCAGCCAAGGTCCAGGGGCCTTCAATCAGCCCCAGCATTTT.

This chain connects TRBV7-9 to TRBJ2-2; D is unresolved. Trimming took off 4 bases at V and 1 base at J, with 7 bases between the two ends. Looked up from germline, CDR1 is SEHNR and CDR2 is FQNEAQ (reference sequence). CDR3 size: 14 residues. CDR3 bases: TGTGCCAGCAGCTCCGACTGGAACACCGGGGAGCTGTTTTTT. Translating gives CASSSDWNTGELFF.

The chain is built from TRBV11-2 and TRBJ1-1, with a weak D call TRBD1 (6 bases). V was cut by 5 bases and J by 10 bases, with 17 bases left in between. The CDR3 sequence is 13 residues long. Per germline, CDR1 SGHAT and CDR2 FQNNGV. This CDR3 is CASSQGLVPGAFF. CDR3 nucleotides: TGTGCCAGCAGCCAGGGGTTGGTCCCGGGAGCTTTCTTT.

This clonotype was seen a handful of times. The V and J genes are TRBV7-3 and TRBJ2-1, with D uncertain. V was trimmed by 3 bases and J by 1 base, leaving 10 bases between them. The CDR3 consists of 15 residues. Germline CDR1 is SGHTA and CDR2 is FQGTGA. CDR3 sequence reads: CASSFDGMSYNEQFF. CDR3 DNA sequence: TGTGCCAGCAGCTTCGACGGAATGTCCTACAATGAGCAGTTCTTC.

This clonotype was seen a few times. V and J are TRBV6-2 or TRBV6-3 and TRBJ2-3; tentative D call: TRBD2 (6 bases). Trimming took 1 base from V and 3 from J, leaving 20 bases between them. This CDR3 spans 18 amino acids. CDR1 and CDR2 from the germline V gene are MNHEY and SVGEGT. CDR3 nucleotides: TGTGCCAGCAGTTACTACCCCGGTGGGACTTACGCTACAGATACGCAGTATTTT. As protein: CASSYYPGGTYATDTQYF.

This chain connects TRBV27 to TRBJ1-4, with D perhaps TRBD1 (6 bases). The CDR3 has 16 amino acids. CDR1 is MNHEY, CDR2 SMNVEV, per germline (reference sequence). V was pared by 8 bases and J by 0 bases, with 16 bases between. CDR3 sequence reads: CASHGTSDATNEKLFF. CDR3 bases: TGTGCCAGCCACGGGACATCGGATGCAACTAATGAAAAACTGTTTTTT.

The genes are TRBV4-1 and TRBJ1-2; 10 bases map to TRBD1. The germline V gene encodes CDR1 MGHRA and CDR2 YSYEKL. Trimming at V came to 0 bases and at J to 4 bases, leaving 5 bases not matched to a gene. The CDR3 sequence is 16 residues long. CDR3 protein: CASSQDGDRGLYGYTF. The CDR3 DNA follows: TGCGCCAGCAGCCAAGATGGGGACAGGGGTCTCTATGGCTACACCTTC.